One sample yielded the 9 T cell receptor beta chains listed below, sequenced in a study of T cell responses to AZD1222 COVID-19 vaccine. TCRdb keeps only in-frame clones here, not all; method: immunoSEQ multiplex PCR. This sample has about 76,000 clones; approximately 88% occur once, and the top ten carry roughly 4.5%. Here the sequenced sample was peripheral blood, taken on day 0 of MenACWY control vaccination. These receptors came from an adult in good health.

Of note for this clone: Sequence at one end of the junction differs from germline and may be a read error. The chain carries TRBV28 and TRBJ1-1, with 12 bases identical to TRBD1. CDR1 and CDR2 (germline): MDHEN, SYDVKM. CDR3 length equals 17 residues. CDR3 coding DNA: TGTGCCAGCAGATTATGGGACAGGGGGCAAGGGAACACTGAAGCTTTCTTT. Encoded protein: CASRLWDRGQGNTEAFF. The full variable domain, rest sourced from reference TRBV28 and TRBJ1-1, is DVKVTQSSRYLVKRTGEKVFLECVQDMDHENMFWYRQDPGLGLRLIYFSYDVKMKEKGDIPEGYSVSREKKERFSLILESASTNQTSMYLCASRLWDRGQGNTEAFFGQGTRLTVV.

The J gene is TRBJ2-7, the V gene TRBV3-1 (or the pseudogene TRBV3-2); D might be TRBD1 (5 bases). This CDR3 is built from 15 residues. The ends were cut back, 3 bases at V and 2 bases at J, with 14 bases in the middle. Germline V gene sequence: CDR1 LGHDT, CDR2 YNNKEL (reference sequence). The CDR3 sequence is CASSHHGVGAYEQYF. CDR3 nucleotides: TGTGCCAGCAGCCATCATGGAGTAGGGGCCTACGAGCAGTACTTC.

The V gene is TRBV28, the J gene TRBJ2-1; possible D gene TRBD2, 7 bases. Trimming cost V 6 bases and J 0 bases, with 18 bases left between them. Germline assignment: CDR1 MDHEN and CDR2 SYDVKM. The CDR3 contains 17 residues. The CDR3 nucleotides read TGTGCCAGCAGGTCCCGGGGGCTAGCGGTCTCCTACAATGAGCAGTTCTTC. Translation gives CASRSRGLAVSYNEQFF.

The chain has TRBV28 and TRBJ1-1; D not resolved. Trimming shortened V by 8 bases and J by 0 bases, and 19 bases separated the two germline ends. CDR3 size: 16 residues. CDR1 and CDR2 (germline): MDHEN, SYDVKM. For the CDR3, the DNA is TGTGCCAGCGCACTTGGTGGCCCCCCTATGAACACTGAAGCTTTCTTT. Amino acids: CASALGGPPMNTEAFF.

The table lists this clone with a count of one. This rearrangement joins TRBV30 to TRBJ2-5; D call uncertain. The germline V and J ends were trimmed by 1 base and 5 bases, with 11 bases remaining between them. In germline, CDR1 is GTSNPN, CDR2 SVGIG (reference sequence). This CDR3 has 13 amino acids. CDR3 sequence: CAWSAKSGETQYF. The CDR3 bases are TGTGCCTGGAGTGCAAAGAGTGGCGAGACCCAGTACTTC.

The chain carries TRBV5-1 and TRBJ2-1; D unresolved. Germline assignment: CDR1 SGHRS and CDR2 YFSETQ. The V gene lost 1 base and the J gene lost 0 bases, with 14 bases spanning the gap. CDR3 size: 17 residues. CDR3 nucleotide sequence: TGCGCCAGCAGCTTGAGGGATCGGGCAAGCTCCTACAATGAGCAGTTCTTC. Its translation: CASSLRDRASSYNEQFF.

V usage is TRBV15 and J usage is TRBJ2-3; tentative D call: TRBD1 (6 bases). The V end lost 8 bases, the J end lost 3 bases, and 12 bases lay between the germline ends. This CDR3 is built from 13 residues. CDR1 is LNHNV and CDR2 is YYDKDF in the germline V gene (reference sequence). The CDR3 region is CATGRQGTDTQYF. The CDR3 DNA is TGTGCCACCGGACGGCAGGGGACAGATACGCAGTATTTT.

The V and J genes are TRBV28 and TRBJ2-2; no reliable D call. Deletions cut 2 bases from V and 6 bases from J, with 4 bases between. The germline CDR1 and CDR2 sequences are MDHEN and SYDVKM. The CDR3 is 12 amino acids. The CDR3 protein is CASSLVPGELFF. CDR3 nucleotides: TGTGCCAGCAGTTTAGTTCCCGGGGAGCTGTTTTTT. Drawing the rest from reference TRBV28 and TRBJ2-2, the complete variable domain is DVKVTQSSRYLVKRTGEKVFLECVQDMDHENMFWYRQDPGLGLRLIYFSYDVKMKEKGDIPEGYSVSREKKERFSLILESASTNQTSMYLCASSLVPGELFFGEGSRLTVL.

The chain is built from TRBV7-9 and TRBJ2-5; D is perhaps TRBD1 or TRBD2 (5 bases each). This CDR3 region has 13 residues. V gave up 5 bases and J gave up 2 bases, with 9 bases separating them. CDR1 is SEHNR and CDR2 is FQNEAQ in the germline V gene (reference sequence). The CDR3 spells CASSRDGQETQYF. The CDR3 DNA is TGTGCCAGCAGCCGGGACGGGCAAGAGACCCAGTACTTC.